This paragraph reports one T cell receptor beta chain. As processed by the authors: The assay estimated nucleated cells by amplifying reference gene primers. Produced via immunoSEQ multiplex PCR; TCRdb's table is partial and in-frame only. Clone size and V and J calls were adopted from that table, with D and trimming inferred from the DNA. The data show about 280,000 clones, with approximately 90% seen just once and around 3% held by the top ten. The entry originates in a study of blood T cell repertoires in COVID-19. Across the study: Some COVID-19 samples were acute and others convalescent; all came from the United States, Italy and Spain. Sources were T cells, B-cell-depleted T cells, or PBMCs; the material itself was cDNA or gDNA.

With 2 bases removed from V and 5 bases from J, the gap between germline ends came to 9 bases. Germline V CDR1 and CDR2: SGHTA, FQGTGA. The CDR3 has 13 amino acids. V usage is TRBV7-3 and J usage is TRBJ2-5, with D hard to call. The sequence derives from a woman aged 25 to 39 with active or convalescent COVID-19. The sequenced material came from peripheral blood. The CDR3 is CASSLAYYETQYF. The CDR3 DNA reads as TGTGCCAGCAGCTTAGCCTATTATGAGACCCAGTACTTC.